This is a list of T cell receptor beta chains from one sample in a study of chemoradiotherapy in HPV16-positive cancers. The repertoire was sequenced with immunoSEQ multiplex PCR; TCRdb's copy has only in-frame clones and lacks some. The sample has approximately 19,000 clones; roughly 86% are singletons. This sample comprised blood, obtained from a patient who underwent chemoradiotherapy. These receptors were collected from a human donor with HPV-associated anogenital cancer. The CDR3 runs from the conserved cysteine through the conserved F or W. A D gene is named only where the DNA matches it firmly. Size values are once, few and many counts, or a class for expanded clones, and some rows have none.

clone size,J gene,D gene,V gene,CDR3 DNA,CDR3 protein
once,TRBJ1-5,.,TRBV4-2,TGTGCCAGCAGCCAAGGGTCTCCAGGGAGCAATCAGCCCCAGCATTTT,CASSQGSPGSNQPQHF
.,TRBJ1-1,.,TRBV4-2,TGTGCCAGCAGCCAAGATAAGGGGGGAGAAGCTTTCTTT,CASSQDKGGEAFF
.,TRBJ2-7,.,TRBV5-1,TGCGCCAGCAGAAGGAGGGGGGCCTCCTACGAGCAGTACTTC,CASRRRGASYEQYF
.,TRBJ1-1,TRBD1,TRBV11-3,TGTGCCAGCGGGACAGGGCCGAACACTGAAGCTTTCTTT,CASGTGPNTEAFF
.,TRBJ1-4,.,TRBV5-6,TGTGCCAGCAGCCTTCCGGGGGGGTCGGATGAAAAACTGTTTTTT,CASSLPGGSDEKLFF
.,TRBJ2-1,.,TRBV18,TGTGCCAGCTCACGACCTAGGATACCCAAAGACAATGAGCAGTTCTTC,CASSRPRIPKDNEQFF
.,TRBJ2-1,TRBD2,TRBV11-2,TGTGCCAGCAGCTTTTCAGGGACTAGCGTCTACAATGAGCAGTTCTTC,CASSFSGTSVYNEQFF
.,TRBJ2-2,.,TRBV9,TGTGCCAGCAGCTACCAGGACGCCCGAAACACCGGGGAGCTGTTTTTT,CASSYQDARNTGELFF
.,TRBJ2-1,.,TRBV10-3,TGTGCCATCATAGCCACGAGCTCCTACAATGAGCAGTTCTTC,CAIIATSSYNEQFF
few,TRBJ2-5,.,TRBV21-1,TGTGCCAGCAGCAAAGTAGGCAGGGGGCGCGACCAGTTACAAGAGACCCAGTACTTC,CASSKVGRGRDQLQETQYF
.,TRBJ1-2,.,TRBV5-1,TGCGCCAGCAGCCCCCGGGACATCTATGGCTACACCTTC,CASSPRDIYGYTF
.,TRBJ2-1,TRBD2,TRBV7-2,TGTGCCAGCAGCGGACGGACCACTAGCGGGGGGCGGAATGAGCAGTTCTTC,CASSGRTTSGGRNEQFF
.,TRBJ2-2,.,TRBV5-5,TGTGCCAGCAGTCAGGCTAGGTCCGGGACCGGGGAGCTGTTTTTT,CASSQARSGTGELFF
.,TRBJ2-2,TRBD1,TRBV5-1,TGCGCCAGCAGCCCAATTGGACAGGGTGGCACCGGGGAGCTGTTTTTT,CASSPIGQGGTGELFF
.,TRBJ2-2,.,TRBV5-6,TGTGCCAGCAGAATGAGCCGGACCGGGGAGCTGTTTTTT,CASRMSRTGELFF
.,TRBJ1-2,TRBD1,TRBV7-8,TGTGCCAGCAGCTCCCCTCGGACAGGGATCTATGGCTACACCTTC,CASSSPRTGIYGYTF
once,TRBJ2-3,.,TRBV5-1,TGCGCCAGCAGCTTGGTAGCCGGCGCAGATACGCAGTATTTT,CASSLVAGADTQYF
.,TRBJ2-7,TRBD1,TRBV6-1,TGTGCCAGCAGTGAAGCCGCCTTAGGTCAGGGGGCAAGGGAGCAGTACTTC,CASSEAALGQGAREQYF
.,TRBJ1-4,.,TRBV5-8,TGTGCCAGCAGCCCAGGGACGGACACATGGGATGGTAATGAAAAACTGTTTTTT,CASSPGTDTWDGNEKLFF
.,TRBJ1-5,.,TRBV6-5,TGTGCCAGCAGTTACGGGGTAGGGAATCAGCCCCAGCATTTT,CASSYGVGNQPQHF